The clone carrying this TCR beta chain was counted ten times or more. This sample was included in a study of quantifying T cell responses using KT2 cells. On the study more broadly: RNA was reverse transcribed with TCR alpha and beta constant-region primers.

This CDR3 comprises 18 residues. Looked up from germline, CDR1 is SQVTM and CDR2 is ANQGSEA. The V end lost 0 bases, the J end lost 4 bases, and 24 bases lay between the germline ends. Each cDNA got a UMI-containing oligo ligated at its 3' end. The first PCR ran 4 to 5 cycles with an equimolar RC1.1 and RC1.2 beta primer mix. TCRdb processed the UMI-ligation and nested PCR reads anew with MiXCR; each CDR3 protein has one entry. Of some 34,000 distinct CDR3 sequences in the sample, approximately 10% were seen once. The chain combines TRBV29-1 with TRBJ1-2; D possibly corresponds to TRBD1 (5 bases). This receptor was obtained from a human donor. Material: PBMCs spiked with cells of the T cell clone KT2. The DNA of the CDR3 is TGCAGCGTTGAAGACAAAGGAGGGATTCGCCAGGGAATCTATGGCTACACCTTC. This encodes CSVEDKGGIRQGIYGYTF.